This entry features one TCR beta chain sequence. It lacks a known antigen. Base-call qualities are not available, and no considerably larger clone is one nucleotide away. V is reduced by 4 bases and J by 8 bases, leaving a spacing of 15 bases between them. Via the germline V gene (reference sequence), CDR1 is SGHNT and CDR2 YYREEE. Including the terminal cysteine and phenylalanine, the CDR3 comprises 13 residues. Only the CDR3 region is kept as DNA, spanning 39 bases read in frame from base 1. The immunoSEQ assay at survey resolution was applied to genomic DNA for sequencing of TCRbeta rearrangements. For the original study's pipeline: In the TCR sequencing data, the lowest productive clonotype frequency that could be detected was 2.59 x 10-5. Analyses included only productive TCRbeta rearrangements, meaning complete and in-frame sequences. Simpson clonality, calculated in the immunoSEQ Analyzer version 3.0, was used as the measure of sample clonality. Clones were binned by frequency as very rare, small, medium, large (1-20%) or hyperexpanded (>20%). Generation probabilities were estimated with OLGA 1.2.3, V-gene circos plots were made with VDJtools, specificities were searched in VDJdb, and CDR3 motifs were identified with GLIPH. In TCRdb, the immuneACCESS table is reduced to in-frame sequences with V and J assigned. These tables do not hold every clone; where another copy was compared, an unresolved V gene accounts for under half, and the others remain unexplained. The V and J calls and clone size were taken over from that table, and D and trimming were inferred from the DNA. The sample table shows tens of thousands of clones, and 86% are seen once. 2.5% to 3% of the sample is taken by the ten largest.

Healthy controls were some 40 blood donors whose buffy coats came from the Finnish Red Cross blood service. All TCR-sequenced material derived from peripheral blood: patient blood samples and healthy donor buffy coats. Ficoll-Hypaque gradient centrifugation was used to isolate peripheral blood mononuclear cells. CD4+ cells were purified magnetically from the buffy coats of healthy controls. Genomic DNA was extracted using the Gentra Puregene Cell and Tissue kit, and a Qubit 2.0 fluorometer was used to quantify it. This sample was taken from a study of STAT5B mutations in CD4+ large granular lymphocyte leukemia (dated by TCRdb to the early 2020s). Broadly, across the study: Among healthy controls, the CDR3 'QG' motif was associated with a particular HLA allele. The study compared the TCRbeta repertoires of patients with CD4+ T-cell large granular lymphocyte leukemia against those of healthy blood donors. Flow cytometry performed on FACSCanto II or FACSVerse showed that the purified fractions had more than 95% purity among lymphocytes.

Points the paper makes about the study in general: Compared with healthy CD4+ repertoires, CD4-sorted patient repertoires appeared more clonal, and this difference remained even after the putative leukemic clones were removed. TRBV06-family usage was enriched among the top patient clones (8/27) compared with healthy controls (2/35). Each patient's main leukemic clonotypes were private, but about 27% of these clonotypes showed up at low frequency in the non-leukemic repertoires of other patients. The data were not HLA-matched, and the higher clonality in CD4+ T-LGLL than in CD8+ T-LGLL could be due to the relatively small sample size.

The TCR was taken from a human donor in good health. Specimen: CD4+ T cells from blood buffy coats. The chain was built from TRBV5-4 and TRBJ1-1; there is no confident call for the D gene. The CDR3 reads CASSLVRSSEAFF. Here is the DNA: TGTGCCAGCAGCCTCGTGAGGTCGAGCGAAGCTTTCTTT.